The 6 T cell receptor beta chains in this list originate from one sample, sequenced in a study of blood T cell repertoires in COVID-19. The data were produced by immunoSEQ multiplex PCR, yet TCRdb's version contains in-frame clones alone and is incomplete. The sample shows around 140,000 clones, around 90% of them seen only once. Sequencing used peripheral blood. The receptors were sampled from a man in his sixties or seventies with acute or convalescent COVID-19.

The chain is built from TRBV6-5 and TRBJ2-5, with TRBD1 matching 9 bases. Germline CDR1 reads MNHEY; CDR2 reads SVGAGI. Trimming took 0 bases from V and 4 from J; bases not matched to a gene: 6. The CDR3 spans 16 residues. CDR3 amino acids: CASSYSGQGLAETQYF. The CDR3 coding sequence is TGTGCCAGCAGTTACTCTGGACAGGGGTTGGCAGAGACCCAGTACTTC.

This clone appeared a few times. The chain combines TRBV10-1 with TRBJ2-7, with 12 bases aligning to TRBD2. The ends lost 7 bases at V and 0 bases at J; junction bases unmatched: 25. Germline lookup yields CDR1 WNHNN and CDR2 SYGVQD (reference sequence). CDR3 length: 22 amino acids. The DNA of the CDR3 is TGCGCCAGCACAGAACGGGACAGGGTTCGGGCTAGCGGGAGGGTGAGCTCCTACGAGCAGTACTTC. Protein product: CASTERDRVRASGRVSSYEQYF.

This sequence joins TRBV7-9 and TRBJ2-7; 9 bases match TRBD1. The J segment lost 5 bases and the V segment lost 4 bases, leaving 6 bases of the junction unmatched. The CDR3 covers 14 residues. Per the germline V gene, CDR1 is SEHNR and CDR2 is FQNEAQ (reference sequence). The CDR3: CASSSGQGAHEQYF. DNA of the CDR3: TGTGCCAGCAGCTCGGGACAGGGCGCCCACGAGCAGTACTTC.

Here the CDR3 reads CASSEALIGQPEAFF. DNA of the CDR3: TGTGCCAGCAGTGAAGCGCTTATAGGACAACCTGAAGCTTTCTTT. V usage is TRBV2 and J usage is TRBJ1-1, with D possibly matching TRBD1 (5 bases). The V end lost 0 bases, the J end lost 6 bases, and 14 bases lay between the germline ends. Germline V gene data show CDR1 as SNHLY and CDR2 as FYNNEI. The CDR3 spans 15 residues.

This clone is a singleton in its sample. The gene calls are TRBV28 and TRBJ1-6, with D maybe TRBD1 (5 bases). Germline V lookup: CDR1 MDHEN, CDR2 SYDVKM. The CDR3 is 16 amino acids. The CDR3 DNA follows: TGTGCAATCTCCCACCGGGCGGGGGGTGAGAATTCACCCCTCCACTTT. This encodes CAISHRAGGENSPLHF.

The chain employs TRBV27 and TRBJ2-7; TRBD2 matches 13 bases. Trimming removed 7 bases from V and 2 bases from J; junction bases left unmatched: 8. Germline V gene sequence: CDR1 MNHEY, CDR2 SMNVEV (reference sequence). CDR3 size: 16 residues. Here the CDR3 DNA reads TGTGCCAGCACCCAAAGACTAGCGGGAGGAACCTACGAGCAGTACTTC. Residues: CASTQRLAGGTYEQYF.